Listed below are T cell receptor beta chains from one sample, sequenced in a study of blood T cells in healthy people across ages. From the 5' RACE reads, TCRdb called clonotypes with MiXCR, one entry per CDR3 protein. In the table there are 650,000 to 900,000 distinct CDR3 sequences, 55% to 65% of which are singletons. Input material: blood. Every receptor here comes from a man aged 25 to 40 in good health. CDR3s include the opening cysteine and the closing phenylalanine or tryptophan. D genes are given only for firm matches. A clone size is listed for some rows: how often the clone was seen (once, few, many), or a class if it is expanded.

J	V	size	D	CDR3	DNA
TRBJ2-5	TRBV27	.	.	CASSIWDKETQYF	TGTGCCAGCAGTATCTGGGACAAAGAGACCCAGTACTTC
TRBJ2-1	TRBV12-3/TRBV12-4	once	TRBD2	CASSQGLAANEQFF	TGTGCCAGCAGTCAAGGACTAGCGGCAAATGAGCAGTTCTTC
TRBJ1-2	TRBV12-3/TRBV12-4	.	.	CASSPWVGSYGYTF	TGTGCCAGCAGTCCCTGGGTGGGGTCCTATGGCTACACCTTC
TRBJ1-5	TRBV20-1	.	TRBD1	CSARRQGMQPQHF	TGCAGTGCTAGACGACAGGGCATGCAGCCCCAGCATTTT
TRBJ2-6	TRBV12-3/TRBV12-4	.	.	CASSFIGSGANVLTF	TGTGCCAGCAGTTTTATCGGCTCTGGGGCCAACGTCCTGACTTTC
TRBJ1-4	TRBV15	.	TRBD1	CATSREWGRGLFGEKLFF	TGTGCCACCAGCAGAGAATGGGGTAGGGGGCTTTTTGGTGAAAAACTGTTTTTT
TRBJ1-2	TRBV30	.	.	CAWSGLQGNYGYTF	TGTGCCTGGAGTGGCCTCCAGGGGAACTATGGCTACACCTTC
TRBJ2-3	TRBV7-9	.	TRBD2	CASSLGAGTSDGTDTQYF	TGTGCCAGCAGCCTAGGGGCAGGGACTAGCGATGGCACAGATACGCAGTATTTT
TRBJ2-1	TRBV2	.	TRBD1	CASSGDRESVGFF	TGTGCCAGCAGTGGGGACAGGGAGTCCGTAGGGTTCTTC
TRBJ2-7	TRBV10-3	.	TRBD1	CAISLGGQGSYEQYF	TGTGCCATCAGTTTAGGGGGACAGGGCTCCTACGAGCAGTACTTC
TRBJ2-7	TRBV20-1	.	.	CSARNEGDGTYEQYF	TGCAGTGCTAGAAATGAGGGGGACGGGACCTACGAGCAGTACTTC
TRBJ1-2	TRBV20-1	.	.	CSAPRHHNYGYTF	TGCAGTGCTCCGAGACATCATAACTATGGCTACACCTTC
TRBJ1-6	TRBV10-3	.	TRBD1	CAISESGQGGNSPLHF	TGTGCCATCAGTGAGTCGGGACAGGGTGGCAATTCACCCCTCCACTTT
TRBJ2-3	TRBV9	.	.	CASSVSGPGADTQYF	TGTGCCAGCAGCGTATCGGGCCCGGGGGCAGATACGCAGTATTTT
TRBJ2-7	TRBV6-6	few	.	CASSYATDFYEQYF	TGTGCCAGCAGTTACGCGACAGATTTCTACGAGCAGTACTTC
TRBJ2-7	TRBV20-1	.	TRBD1	CSAKRDRGYEQYF	TGCAGTGCAAAGCGGGACAGGGGCTACGAGCAGTACTTC
TRBJ2-5	TRBV5-1	few	.	CASSSRQGGETQYF	TGCGCCAGCAGCTCAAGACAGGGAGGAGAGACCCAGTACTTC
TRBJ2-7	TRBV6-2/TRBV6-3	few	TRBD2	CASSYPGLAGSYEQYF	TGTGCCAGCAGTTACCCGGGACTAGCGGGCTCCTACGAGCAGTACTTC
TRBJ2-5	TRBV7-2	.	.	CASNLGAGANQETQYF	TGTGCCAGCAACTTAGGGGCAGGGGCGAACCAAGAGACCCAGTACTTC
TRBJ1-1	TRBV25-1	.	.	CASTTATEAFF	TGTGCCAGCACCACGGCCACTGAAGCTTTCTTT
TRBJ2-6	TRBV9	.	TRBD2	CASSPHPSGTSGYPSGANVLTF	TGTGCCAGCAGCCCGCACCCATCCGGGACTAGCGGGTACCCATCTGGGGCCAACGTCCTGACTTTC
TRBJ2-5	TRBV7-2	.	.	CASSVGGQEAQYF	TGTGCCAGCAGCGTAGGAGGTCAAGAGGCCCAGTACTTC
TRBJ1-1	TRBV5-5	.	TRBD1	CASSLQPGQGYTEAFF	TGTGCCAGCAGCTTGCAACCGGGACAGGGGTATACTGAAGCTTTCTTT
TRBJ1-2	TRBV3-1	.	TRBD1	CASSQALSGTGSGYTF	TGTGCCAGCAGCCAAGCTCTCTCCGGGACAGGGAGTGGCTACACCTTC
TRBJ2-1	TRBV2	.	.	CASSEPLGNEQFF	TGTGCCAGCAGTGAACCTCTAGGGAATGAGCAGTTCTTC
TRBJ2-7	TRBV6-5	.	TRBD1	CASSHNRGFDEQYF	TGTGCCAGCAGTCACAACAGGGGATTCGACGAGCAGTACTTC
TRBJ2-5	TRBV6-4	.	TRBD1	CASSDLDRGANEQYF	TGTGCCAGCAGTGATCTGGACAGGGGTGCAAATGAGCAGTACTTC
TRBJ2-5	TRBV7-9	.	TRBD2	CASRPSGGEETQYF	TGTGCCAGCAGGCCCTCGGGGGGGGAAGAGACCCAGTACTTC
TRBJ2-7	TRBV6-2/TRBV6-3	few	TRBD1	CASSYRTGDYEQYF	TGTGCCAGCAGTTACCGGACAGGGGACTACGAGCAGTACTTC
TRBJ1-2	TRBV5-1	.	.	CATLSGRGDGYTF	TGCGCCACCTTGTCGGGCAGGGGAGATGGCTACACCTTC
TRBJ2-3	TRBV9	.	.	CAGSVELPADTQYF	TGTGCCGGCAGCGTAGAGCTTCCCGCAGATACGCAGTATTTT
TRBJ2-3	TRBV20-1	many	.	CSARGRPSGERITDTQYF	TGCAGTGCTAGAGGGAGGCCTAGTGGGGAGCGGATAACAGATACGCAGTATTTT
TRBJ1-4	TRBV12-3/TRBV12-4	.	.	CASSLRWEEKLFF	TGTGCCAGCAGTTTGCGGTGGGAAGAAAAACTGTTTTTT
TRBJ2-7	TRBV27	.	.	CASQGTASYEQYF	TGTGCCAGTCAGGGGACCGCCTCCTACGAGCAGTACTTC
TRBJ2-3	TRBV24-1	few	.	CATSDLSGIDTQYF	TGTGCCACCAGTGACCTATCAGGAATCGATACGCAGTATTTT
TRBJ2-3	TRBV29-1	.	.	CSVERSYTDTQYF	TGCAGCGTTGAACGGAGTTACACAGATACGCAGTATTTT
TRBJ2-1	TRBV30	.	.	CAWRALTGGLFF	TGTGCCTGGAGGGCCTTGACAGGAGGGCTGTTCTTC
TRBJ2-3	TRBV5-6	many	.	CASRGGDTQYF	TGTGCCAGCAGGGGTGGAGATACGCAGTATTTT
TRBJ1-5	TRBV24-1	once	TRBD1	CATSDPDRGHQPQHF	TGTGCCACCAGTGACCCTGACAGGGGGCATCAGCCCCAGCATTTT
TRBJ1-2	TRBV20-1	.	.	CSAPTRRGTMNYGYTF	TGCAGTGCCCCTACTAGGAGGGGCACCATGAACTATGGCTACACCTTC
TRBJ2-1	TRBV6-5	few	TRBD2	CASRAGGEHPYNEQFF	TGTGCCAGCAGGGCGGGGGGGGAACACCCCTACAATGAGCAGTTCTTC
TRBJ2-5	TRBV10-3	.	.	CAARGGSQETQYF	TGTGCCGCAAGGGGGGGATCCCAAGAGACCCAGTACTTC
TRBJ2-3	TRBV7-9	.	TRBD2	CGSSPHGLAGGTDTQYF	TGTGGCAGCAGCCCCCATGGACTAGCGGGCGGCACAGATACGCAGTATTTT
TRBJ2-5	TRBV28	.	TRBD2	CASSPPGLAGGKETQYF	TGTGCCAGCAGTCCTCCGGGACTAGCGGGGGGGAAGGAGACCCAGTACTTC
TRBJ2-1	TRBV6-5	.	TRBD2	CASNPSGGAGNEQFF	TGTGCCAGCAACCCTAGCGGGGGGGCCGGTAATGAGCAGTTCTTC
TRBJ1-4	TRBV4-3	.	.	CASSQELSVQKLFF	TGCGCCAGCAGCCAAGAACTATCAGTACAAAAACTGTTTTTT